This TCR beta chain appears in the sequencing data of a study of cytomegalovirus exposure and HLA in healthy donors. About this clone: This specimen includes other DNA sequences encoding the same CDR3.

The study ran its PCR with 60 Vbeta and 13 Jbeta primers. In the original analysis: There were 80 million or so unique TCR beta chains by a later count, and approximately 10 million of them were shared. Profiling relied on immunoSEQ multiplex PCR, and the TCRdb table lists in-frame clones only, not all of them. The V and J calls and clone size were taken over from that table, and D and trimming were inferred from the DNA. This sample carries 95,000 to 150,000 clones, approximately 78% of them seen once, and the ten largest clones take roughly a tenth. The source is a man aged 25 to 45 in good health and CMV-seropositive. Sequencing was carried out using PBMCs.

The CDR3 protein is CASSLGGRAYEQYF. DNA for the CDR3: TGTGCCAGCAGCTTAGGCGGGCGCGCCTACGAGCAGTACTTC. The J gene is TRBJ2-7, the V gene TRBV7-9, with TRBD2 as a possible D gene (5 bases). V was clipped by 1 base and J by 2 bases, with 9 bases between them. The CDR3 runs to 14 residues. Germline V gene data show CDR1 as SEHNR and CDR2 as FQNEAQ (reference sequence).